The sequence of this T cell receptor beta chain was determined in a study of Ad26.COV2.S vaccination and SARS-CoV-2 variants. Study as a whole: The donor belonged to the COV1001 Ad26.COV2.S trial arm.

Described treatment: around 19 received Ad26.COV2.S at low or high dose, single or two shots; roughly 5 received placebo; per-sample allocation not given. Samples were taken on day 63 after the first vaccine or placebo injection. This adult donor, from Boston, was 18-55 years old. In the vaccine, an Ad26 vector expressed the SARS-CoV-2 spike of the Wuhan strain. Whole-study results and caveats: Vaccinees showed greater spike-specific TCR breadth than placebo recipients.

Germline CDR1 SGHRS, CDR2 YFSETQ. CDR3 size: 15 residues. V lost 0 bases to trimming and J lost 2 bases, with 8 bases between them. Data came from immunoSEQ multiplex PCR; TCRdb stores just in-frame clones and leaves some out. Among 400,000 to 500,000 clones listed, 88% were seen once. With respect to this clone: Antigen: not known.

The sequencing used peripheral blood, collected in a trial of Ad26.COV2.S vaccine versus placebo. The genes are TRBV5-1 and TRBJ2-2; D remains unclear. This receptor was identified in a person aged 18-65 years who received the Ad26.COV2.S COVID-19 vaccine or a placebo. The CDR3 DNA reads as TGCGCCAGCAGCTTGGGGCAGGTTAACACCGGGGAGCTGTTTTTT. Protein product: CASSLGQVNTGELFF.